The 5 T cell receptor beta chains reported below all come from one sample, sequenced in a study of cytomegalovirus exposure and HLA in healthy donors. The primer mix had 60 Vbeta and 13 Jbeta primers. Sequencing used immunoSEQ multiplex PCR; TCRdb keeps in-frame clones, though not all of them. The sample holds about 110,000 clones; about 80% are singletons and the top ten take 2% to 2.5%. Input material: PBMCs. The source is a man aged 25 to 40 in good health and CMV-seronegative.

V is TRBV5-1 and J is TRBJ1-1; TRBD1 aligns across 8 bases. The CDR3 runs 14 residues. The V gene end was trimmed by 4 bases and the J gene end by 2 bases; junction bases not matched to a gene: 4. Germline CDR1 reads SGHRS; CDR2 reads YFSETQ. The CDR3 here is CASSRQGSNTEAFF. The CDR3 region has the DNA TGCGCCAGCAGCCGACAGGGGTCCAACACTGAAGCTTTCTTT.

The V call is TRBV12-5, the J call TRBJ2-1, with TRBD1 as a possible D gene (6 bases). The germline V and J ends were trimmed by 1 base and 4 bases, with 17 bases remaining between them. Germline loops: CDR1 LGHNT, CDR2 FRNRAP. The CDR3 totals 17 residues. The CDR3 region is CASGLASSGTHYNEQFF. CDR3 coding DNA: TGTGCTAGTGGTTTGGCCTCTTCCGGGACACATTACAATGAGCAGTTCTTC.

The chain has TRBV7-2 and TRBJ2-3, with TRBD2 matching 9 bases. The CDR3 length is 17 residues. Trimming cost V 4 bases and J 6 bases; bases outside gene matches: 14. CDR1 and CDR2 (germline): SGHTA, FQGNSA. The CDR3 sequence is CASSSPRGGRGRDTQYF. The CDR3 bases are TGTGCCAGCAGCTCCCCCCGGGGCGGGAGGGGGCGGGATACGCAGTATTTT.

The chain uses TRBV6-5 and TRBJ2-3; maybe TRBD2 (6 bases). This CDR3 is built from 16 residues. Trimming pared 0 bases from V and 6 bases from J, leaving 16 bases between. Per germline, CDR1 MNHEY and CDR2 SVGAGI. CDR3 DNA: TGTGCCAGCAGTTACTCTGGAGCGGAGGGTACGGATACGCAGTATTTT. This gives the protein CASSYSGAEGTDTQYF.

This chain uses TRBV2 with TRBJ1-5, with a weak D call TRBD1 (5 bases). Trimming pared 2 bases from V and 0 bases from J, leaving 8 bases between. Per germline, CDR1 SNHLY and CDR2 FYNNEI. The CDR3 has 15 residues. CDR3 DNA sequence: TGTGCCAGCAGTGAACAGGGAAGTAGCAATCAGCCCCAGCATTTT. Translation: CASSEQGSSNQPQHF.